A single sample is the source of the 13 T cell receptor beta chains below, sequenced in a study of blood T cell repertoires in COVID-19 (dated by TCRdb to about 2020). Library generation was performed with the immunoSEQ multiplex PCR assay. TCRdb mirrors the immuneACCESS table, restricted to in-frame sequences. Some clones are absent from its copies; in checked studies, under half trace to an unresolved V gene, and the reason for the others is unknown. For this sample there are about 110,000 clones; approximately 80% appear just once. 4% to 4.5% of the sample is held by the ten biggest clonotypes. The material sequenced was peripheral blood. These receptors were taken from a woman between 65 and 79 years old with acute or convalescent COVID-19.

The chain is built from TRBV5-1 and TRBJ2-7; perhaps TRBD2 as D (5 bases). Trimming left V 4 bases short and J 2 bases short, with 22 bases between. Germline values: CDR1 SGHRS, CDR2 YFSETQ. The CDR3 extends over 17 amino acids. Written as DNA, the CDR3 is TGCGCCAGCAGCCTCGGGGTAGGCTGGGCATCGGCCTACGAGCAGTACTTC. Protein: CASSLGVGWASAYEQYF.

This clone was counted once. The rearrangement uses TRBV11-2 and TRBJ1-2; 7 positions match TRBD1. CDR1 and CDR2 from the germline V gene are SGHAT and FQNNGV. The trim removed 5 bases at V and 5 bases at J, leaving 11 bases unmatched. CDR3 length: 15 amino acids. The CDR3 DNA reads as TGTGCCAGCAGCGCCATAGGGGACAGCGTATATGGCTACACCTTC. Its translation: CASSAIGDSVYGYTF.

The V call is TRBV7-6, the J call TRBJ1-6; no firm D call. V gave up 0 bases and J gave up 4 bases, with 16 bases separating them. Germline CDR1 SGHVS, CDR2 FNYEAQ. This CDR3 contains 18 residues. This CDR3 is CASSLARGGLEYNSPLHF. The CDR3, as DNA: TGTGCCAGCAGCTTAGCACGAGGTGGCCTGGAGTATAATTCACCCCTCCACTTT.

This clone was counted once. The chain couples TRBV9 to TRBJ2-2, with 9 positions matching TRBD1. CDR3 length: 17 amino acids. From germline, CDR1 is SGDLS and CDR2 YYNGEE. The V segment lost 7 bases and the J segment 1 base; nucleotides outside the gene matches: 11. The CDR3 DNA reads TGTGCCAGCCTGTGGGACAGGGACCCTGGGAACACCGGGGAGCTGTTTTTT. The encoded protein is CASLWDRDPGNTGELFF. The full variable domain, completed using reference TRBV9 and TRBJ2-2, is DSGVTQTPKHLITATGQRVTLRCSPRSGDLSVYWYQQSLDQGLQFLIQYYNGEERAKGNILERFSAQQFPDLHSELNLSSLELGDSALYFCASLWDRDPGNTGELFFGEGSRLTVL.

V and J are TRBV2 and TRBJ2-3; no clear D gene. Trimming stripped 6 bases from V and 2 bases from J, with 15 bases between. The CDR3 covers 15 residues. The germline V gene encodes CDR1 SNHLY and CDR2 FYNNEI. Written as DNA, the CDR3 is TGTGCCAGCAGGAACGCGGCTCTCTACACAGATACGCAGTATTTT. It translates to CASRNAALYTDTQYF.

This chain connects TRBV12-5 to TRBJ2-3; D is unclear. Between the trimmed V and J ends, which lost 2 bases and 0 bases, there was a span of 3 bases. From germline, CDR1 is LGHNT and CDR2 FRNRAP. The CDR3 sequence is 13 residues long. The CDR3 here is CASGLSSTDTQYF. CDR3 in DNA: TGTGCTAGTGGTTTGAGCAGCACAGATACGCAGTATTTT.

The chain employs TRBV19 and TRBJ1-2; 9 nucleotides line up with TRBD1. CDR1 is LNHDA, CDR2 SQIVND, per germline (reference sequence). This CDR3 spans 14 amino acids. J was trimmed by 1 base and V by 6 bases; bases with no gene match: 3. The CDR3 loop is CASRGDRDNYGYTF. The CDR3 DNA reads TGTGCCAGTAGAGGGGACAGGGATAACTATGGCTACACCTTC.

This chain joins TRBV3-1 (or the pseudogene TRBV3-2) and TRBJ1-1; D not certain. This CDR3 region has 14 residues. Trimming cost V 2 bases and J 4 bases, with 11 bases left between them. Germline V gene data show CDR1 as LGHDT and CDR2 as YNNKEL (reference sequence). The CDR3 here is CASSQTSRGTEAFF. In DNA, the CDR3 is TGTGCCAGCAGCCAAACCTCCAGAGGCACTGAAGCTTTCTTT.

This clone has just one count. This chain links TRBV29-1 with TRBJ1-2; maybe TRBD1 (5 bases). The CDR3 runs to 14 residues. From germline, CDR1 is SQVTM and CDR2 ANQGSEA. V lost 7 bases, J lost 8 bases, and 23 bases lay in between. CDR3 loop: CSARPSGYLGGYTF. Here the CDR3 DNA reads TGCAGCGCCCGGCCGTCAGGGTACCTAGGAGGCTACACCTTC.

This chain uses TRBV30 with TRBJ2-1; a possible D gene is TRBD1 (6 bases). Trimming left V 0 bases short and J 8 bases short, with 8 bases between. This CDR3 contains 12 residues. Germline CDR1 is GTSNPN and CDR2 is SVGIG (reference sequence). CDR3 bases: TGTGCCTGGAGTGTAGGGGGTGATGAGCAGTTCTTC. Residues: CAWSVGGDEQFF.

V is TRBV5-8 and J is TRBJ1-2; 11 nucleotides line up with TRBD1. Trimming took 4 bases from V and 0 from J; bases not matched to a gene: 5. This CDR3 contains 16 residues. From germline, CDR1 is SGHTS and CDR2 YDEGEE. The CDR3 coding sequence is TGTGCCAGCAGCCGGGACAGGGGGTATACTAACTATGGCTACACCTTC. Protein: CASSRDRGYTNYGYTF.

The J gene is TRBJ1-6, the V gene TRBV9; no reliable D call. The CDR3 is 16 amino acids. Germline V CDR1 and CDR2: SGDLS, YYNGEE. V dropped 4 bases and J dropped 0 bases, with 11 bases sitting between them. This CDR3 is CASSSGRRSYNSPLHF. The DNA of the CDR3 is TGTGCCAGCAGCTCAGGTCGTCGCTCCTATAATTCACCCCTCCACTTT.

This clone has a single count. The J gene is TRBJ1-4, the V gene TRBV6-5, with D unresolved. The V end was cut by 4 bases, the J end by 8 bases, with 5 bases between. This CDR3 contains 11 residues. Germline V CDR1 and CDR2: MNHEY, SVGAGI. Here the CDR3 reads CASSWEEKLFF. The DNA of the CDR3 is TGTGCCAGCAGTTGGGAGGAAAAACTGTTTTTT.